This T cell receptor (beta chain) was captured in a study of CD8 T cells in ankylosing spondylitis. Quantitative 5'-RACE was performed with molecular barcodes, and it yielded the TCR beta libraries. TCRdb called the 5' RACE reads again in MiXCR, with one record for every CDR3 protein. The table lists some 120,000 distinct CDR3 sequences, 12% to 15% of them singletons. Per germline, CDR1 MDHEN and CDR2 SYDVKM. Trimming removed 3 bases from V and 5 bases from J; junction bases left unmatched: 5. There are 15 residues in the CDR3. Concerning this clonotype: Its cognate antigen is unknown.

General study results and limits: One TCR beta motif, made up of under ten highly homologous variants, appeared characteristic of ankylosing spondylitis blood. A number of the motif variants had already been described in reactive arthritis synovial fluid and blood. According to the report, clones linked to the disease were significantly enriched in matched synovial fluid samples taken from ankylosing spondylitis patients.

What was sequenced was blood, either unsorted or a sorted T cell fraction (not recorded which). The source of this sequence is a female donor with ankylosing spondylitis or in good health (not recorded which). The V call is TRBV28, the J call TRBJ2-7; 12 positions agree with TRBD1. CDR3 sequence: CASSFAGTGGNEQYF. In DNA, the CDR3 is TGTGCCAGCAGTTTTGCCGGGACAGGGGGCAACGAGCAGTACTTC.